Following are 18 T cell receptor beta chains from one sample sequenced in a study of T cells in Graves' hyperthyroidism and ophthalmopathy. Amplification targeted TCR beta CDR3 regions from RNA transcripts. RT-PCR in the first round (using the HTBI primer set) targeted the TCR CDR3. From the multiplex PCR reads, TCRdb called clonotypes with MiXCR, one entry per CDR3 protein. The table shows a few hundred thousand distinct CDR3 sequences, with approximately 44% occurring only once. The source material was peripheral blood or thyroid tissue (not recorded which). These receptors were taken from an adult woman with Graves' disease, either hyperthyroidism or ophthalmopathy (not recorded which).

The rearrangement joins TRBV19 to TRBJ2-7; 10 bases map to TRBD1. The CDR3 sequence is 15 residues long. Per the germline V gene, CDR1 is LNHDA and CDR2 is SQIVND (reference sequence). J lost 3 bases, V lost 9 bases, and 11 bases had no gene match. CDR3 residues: CASSEGQGNYYEQYF. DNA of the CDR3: TGTGCCAGCAGCGAGGGACAGGGGAACTACTACGAGCAGTACTTC.

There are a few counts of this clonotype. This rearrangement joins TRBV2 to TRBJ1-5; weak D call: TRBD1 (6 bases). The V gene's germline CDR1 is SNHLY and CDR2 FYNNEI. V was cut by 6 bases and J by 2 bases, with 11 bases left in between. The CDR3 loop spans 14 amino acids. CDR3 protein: CASSQDRRNQPQHF. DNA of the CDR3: TGTGCCAGCAGCCAGGACAGACGCAATCAGCCCCAGCATTTT.

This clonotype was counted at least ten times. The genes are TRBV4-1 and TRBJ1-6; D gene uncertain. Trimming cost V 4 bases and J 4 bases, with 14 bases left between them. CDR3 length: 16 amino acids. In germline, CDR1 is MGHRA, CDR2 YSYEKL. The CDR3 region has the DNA TGCGCCAGCAGCCGGTCGGCGGTCGAATATAATTCACCCCTCCACTTT. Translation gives CASSRSAVEYNSPLHF.

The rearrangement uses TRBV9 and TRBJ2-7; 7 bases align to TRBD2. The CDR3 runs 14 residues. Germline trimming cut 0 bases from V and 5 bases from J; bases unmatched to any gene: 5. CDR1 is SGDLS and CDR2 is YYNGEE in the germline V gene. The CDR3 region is CASSVGGSNNEQYF. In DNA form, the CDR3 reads TGTGCCAGCAGCGTAGGCGGGAGTAACAACGAGCAGTACTTC.

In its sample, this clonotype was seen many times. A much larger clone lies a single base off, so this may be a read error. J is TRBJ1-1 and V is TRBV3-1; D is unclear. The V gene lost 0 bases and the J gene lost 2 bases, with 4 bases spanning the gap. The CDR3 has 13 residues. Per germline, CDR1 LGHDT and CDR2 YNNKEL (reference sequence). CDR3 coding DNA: TGTGCCAGCAGCCAAGATGAAAACACTGAAGCTTTCTTT. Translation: CASSQDENTEAFF.

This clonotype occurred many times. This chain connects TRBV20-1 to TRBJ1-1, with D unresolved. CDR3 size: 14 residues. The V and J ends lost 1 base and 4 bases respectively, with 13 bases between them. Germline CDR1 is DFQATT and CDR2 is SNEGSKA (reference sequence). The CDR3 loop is CSARGSRSGTEAFF. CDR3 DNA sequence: TGCAGTGCTAGAGGGTCTAGATCTGGCACTGAAGCTTTCTTT.

The DNA of the CDR3 is TGTGCCAGCAGCTTTACGTTCGAGCAGTACTTC. Amino acids: CASSFTFEQYF. This sequence joins TRBV7-8 and TRBJ2-7; D unresolved. The CDR3 extends over 11 amino acids. Germline lookup yields CDR1 SGHVS and CDR2 FQNEAQ. Trimming removed 3 bases at V and 6 bases at J, with 6 bases between.

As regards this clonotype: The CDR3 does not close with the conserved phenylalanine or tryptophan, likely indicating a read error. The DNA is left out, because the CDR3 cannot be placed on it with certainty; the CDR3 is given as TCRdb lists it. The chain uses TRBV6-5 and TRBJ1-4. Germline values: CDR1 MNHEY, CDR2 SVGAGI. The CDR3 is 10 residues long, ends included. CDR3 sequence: CASSYSKWSL.

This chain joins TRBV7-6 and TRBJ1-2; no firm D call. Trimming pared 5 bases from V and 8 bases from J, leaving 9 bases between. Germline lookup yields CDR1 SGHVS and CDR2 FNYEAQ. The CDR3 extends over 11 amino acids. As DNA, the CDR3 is TGTGCCAGCAGCCCTCTCGGGGGCTACACCTTC. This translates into CASSPLGGYTF.

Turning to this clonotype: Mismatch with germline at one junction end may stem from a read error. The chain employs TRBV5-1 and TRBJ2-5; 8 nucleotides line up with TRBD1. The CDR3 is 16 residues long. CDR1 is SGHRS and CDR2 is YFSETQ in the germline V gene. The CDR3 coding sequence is TGTGCCAGCAGCCCAGGACAGGGCACCTTACAAGAGACCCAGTACTTC. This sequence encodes CASSPGQGTLQETQYF.

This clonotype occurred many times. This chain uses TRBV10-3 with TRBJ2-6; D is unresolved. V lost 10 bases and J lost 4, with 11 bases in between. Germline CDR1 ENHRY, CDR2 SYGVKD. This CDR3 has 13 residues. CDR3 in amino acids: CATLPLGANVLTF. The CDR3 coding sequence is TGTGCCACCCTCCCCCTGGGGGCCAACGTCCTGACTTTC.

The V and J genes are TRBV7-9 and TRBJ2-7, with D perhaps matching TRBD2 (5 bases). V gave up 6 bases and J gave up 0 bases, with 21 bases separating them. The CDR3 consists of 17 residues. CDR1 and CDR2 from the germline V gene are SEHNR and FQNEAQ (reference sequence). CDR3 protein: CASSLASRTPGSYEQYF. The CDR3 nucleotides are TGTGCCAGCAGTCTAGCCTCCCGGACCCCCGGCTCCTACGAGCAGTACTTC.

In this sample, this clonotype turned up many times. CDR3 loop: CASSLGGTVNQPQHF. DNA of the CDR3: TGTGCCAGCAGCTTAGGGGGGACAGTTAATCAGCCCCAGCATTTT. This chain connects TRBV7-9 to TRBJ1-5, with TRBD1 identical over 7 bases. The CDR3 is 15 residues long. The V segment lost 1 base and the J segment 4 bases; nucleotides outside the gene matches: 4. Germline V CDR1 and CDR2: SEHNR, FQNEAQ (reference sequence). Combining the CDR3 with reference TRBV7-9 and TRBJ1-5 gives the whole variable domain DTGVSQNPRHKITKRGQNVTFRCDPISEHNRLYWYRQTLGQGPEFLTYFQNEAQLEKSRLLSDRFSAERPKGSFSTLEIQRTEQGDSAMYLCASSLGGTVNQPQHFGDGTRLSIL.

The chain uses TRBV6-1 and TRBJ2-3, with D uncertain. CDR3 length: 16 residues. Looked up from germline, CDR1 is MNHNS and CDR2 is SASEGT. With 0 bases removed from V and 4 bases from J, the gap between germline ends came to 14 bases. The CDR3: CASSEAYRDPPDTQYF. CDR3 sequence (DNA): TGTGCCAGCAGTGAAGCTTACCGAGACCCGCCAGATACGCAGTATTTT.

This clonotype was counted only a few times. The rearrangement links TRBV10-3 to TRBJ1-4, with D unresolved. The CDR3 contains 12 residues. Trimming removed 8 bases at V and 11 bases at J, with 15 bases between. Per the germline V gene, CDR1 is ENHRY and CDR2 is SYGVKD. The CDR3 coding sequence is TGTGCCATCCTCCTAGATGATGGGAAACTGTTTTTT. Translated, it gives CAILLDDGKLFF.

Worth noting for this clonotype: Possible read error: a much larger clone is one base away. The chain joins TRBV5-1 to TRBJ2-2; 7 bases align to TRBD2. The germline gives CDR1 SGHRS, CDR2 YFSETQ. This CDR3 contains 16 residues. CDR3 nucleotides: TGTGCCAGCAGCAGTGGGGTAGCGGGTAAAACCGGGGAGCTGTTTTTT. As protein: CASSSGVAGKTGELFF.

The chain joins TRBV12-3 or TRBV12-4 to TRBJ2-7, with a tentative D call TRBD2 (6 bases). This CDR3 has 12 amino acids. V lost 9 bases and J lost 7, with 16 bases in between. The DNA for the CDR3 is TGTGCCAGTACCTTGGCGGGGCGGGAGCAGTACTTC. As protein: CASTLAGREQYF.

CDR3 region: CSALFGGGELFF. CDR3 DNA: TGCAGCGCCCTATTTGGGGGAGGGGAGCTGTTTTTT. The chain carries TRBV29-1 and TRBJ2-2; D tentatively fits TRBD1 or TRBD2 (5 bases each). The CDR3 has 12 amino acids. Germline V gene data show CDR1 as SQVTM and CDR2 as ANQGSEA. Trimming took off 7 bases at V and 8 bases at J, with 14 bases between the two ends.